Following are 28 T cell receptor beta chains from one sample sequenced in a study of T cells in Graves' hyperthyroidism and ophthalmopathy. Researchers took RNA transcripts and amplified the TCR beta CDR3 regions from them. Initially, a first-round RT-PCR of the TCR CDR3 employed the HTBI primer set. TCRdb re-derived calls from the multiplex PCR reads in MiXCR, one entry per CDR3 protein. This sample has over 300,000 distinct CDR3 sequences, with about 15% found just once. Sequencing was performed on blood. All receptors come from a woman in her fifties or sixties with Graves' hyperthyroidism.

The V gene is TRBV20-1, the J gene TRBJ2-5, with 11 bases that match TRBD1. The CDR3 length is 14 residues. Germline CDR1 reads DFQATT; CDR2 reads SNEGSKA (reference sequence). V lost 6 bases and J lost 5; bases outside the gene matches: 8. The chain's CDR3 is CSAIGQGAGETQYF. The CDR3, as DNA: TGCAGTGCCATAGGACAGGGGGCAGGGGAGACCCAGTACTTC.

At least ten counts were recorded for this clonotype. CDR3 bases: TGTGCCAGCTCACCAACGGTAGTTCGGGCAACAGATACGCAGTATTTT. Translated, it gives CASSPTVVRATDTQYF. The V gene is TRBV18, the J gene TRBJ2-3; D unresolved. The V end lost 2 bases, the J end lost 3 bases, and 15 bases lay between the germline ends. The CDR3 loop spans 16 amino acids. CDR1 is KGHSH and CDR2 is LQKENI in the germline V gene.

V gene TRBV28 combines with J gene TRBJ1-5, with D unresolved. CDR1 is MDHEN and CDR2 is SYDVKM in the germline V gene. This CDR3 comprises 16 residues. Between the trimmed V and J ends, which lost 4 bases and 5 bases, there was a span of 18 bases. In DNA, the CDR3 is TGTGCCAGCAGTTCAATTATGGAGGGTTTCGATCAGCCCCAGCATTTT. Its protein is CASSSIMEGFDQPQHF.

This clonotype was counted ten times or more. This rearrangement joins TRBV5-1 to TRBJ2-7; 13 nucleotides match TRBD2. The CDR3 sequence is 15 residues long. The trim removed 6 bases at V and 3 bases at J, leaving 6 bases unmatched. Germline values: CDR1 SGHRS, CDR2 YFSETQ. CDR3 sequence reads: CASTRTSGSGYEQYF. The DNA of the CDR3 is TGCGCCAGCACCCGGACTAGCGGGAGCGGCTACGAGCAGTACTTC.

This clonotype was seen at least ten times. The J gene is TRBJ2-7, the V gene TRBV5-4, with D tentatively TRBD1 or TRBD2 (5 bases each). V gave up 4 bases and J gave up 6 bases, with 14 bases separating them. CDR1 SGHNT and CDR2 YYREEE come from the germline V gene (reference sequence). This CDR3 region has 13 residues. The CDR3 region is CASSQPPGTEQYF. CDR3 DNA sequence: TGTGCCAGCAGCCAGCCCCCAGGGACCGAGCAGTACTTC.

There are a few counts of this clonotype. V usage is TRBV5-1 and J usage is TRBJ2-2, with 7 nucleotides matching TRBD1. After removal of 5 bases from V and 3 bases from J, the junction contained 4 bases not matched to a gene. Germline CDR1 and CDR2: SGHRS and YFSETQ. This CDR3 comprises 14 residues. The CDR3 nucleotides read TGCGCCAGCAGGACCGGGACAGACACCGGGGAGCTGTTTTTT. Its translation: CASRTGTDTGELFF.

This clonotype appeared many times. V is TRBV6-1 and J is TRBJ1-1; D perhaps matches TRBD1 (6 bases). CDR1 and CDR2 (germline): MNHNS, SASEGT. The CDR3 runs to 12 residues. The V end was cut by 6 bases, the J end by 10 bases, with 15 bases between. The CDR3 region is CASSWGKGGAFF. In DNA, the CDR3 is TGTGCCAGCAGCTGGGGAAAAGGGGGAGCTTTCTTT.

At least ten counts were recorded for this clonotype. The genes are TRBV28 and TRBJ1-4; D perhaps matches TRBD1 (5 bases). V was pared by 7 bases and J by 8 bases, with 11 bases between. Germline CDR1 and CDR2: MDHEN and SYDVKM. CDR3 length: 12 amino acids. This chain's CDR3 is CASIGGTEKLFF. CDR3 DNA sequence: TGTGCCAGCATCGGAGGGACGGAAAAACTGTTTTTT.

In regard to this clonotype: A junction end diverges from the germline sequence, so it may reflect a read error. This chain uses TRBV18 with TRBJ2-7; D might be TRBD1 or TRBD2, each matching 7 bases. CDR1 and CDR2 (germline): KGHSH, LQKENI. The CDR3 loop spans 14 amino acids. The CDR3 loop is CVSSPGGQLYEQYF. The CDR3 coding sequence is TGTGTCAGCTCACCGGGGGGACAGCTCTACGAGCAGTACTTC.

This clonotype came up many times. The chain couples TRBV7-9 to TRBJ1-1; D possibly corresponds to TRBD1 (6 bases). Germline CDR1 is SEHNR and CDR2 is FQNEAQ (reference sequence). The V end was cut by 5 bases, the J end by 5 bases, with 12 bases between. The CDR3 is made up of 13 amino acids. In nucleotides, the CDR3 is TGTGCCAGCAGCCCAACAGGGAGGACTGAAGCTTTCTTT. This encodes CASSPTGRTEAFF.

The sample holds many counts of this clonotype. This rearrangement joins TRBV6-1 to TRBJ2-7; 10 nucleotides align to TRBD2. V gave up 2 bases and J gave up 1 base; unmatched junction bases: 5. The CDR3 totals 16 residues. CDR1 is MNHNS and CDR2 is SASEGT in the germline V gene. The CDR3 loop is CASSESPSGRSYEQYF. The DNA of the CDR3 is TGTGCCAGCAGTGAAAGTCCTAGCGGGAGATCCTACGAGCAGTACTTC.

CDR3 DNA sequence: TGTGCCGCCGGGACAGAAAGCAATCAGCCCCAGCATTTT. It is translated as CAAGTESNQPQHF. This chain uses TRBV6-1 with TRBJ1-5; the match to TRBD1 covers 7 bases. V lost 11 bases and J lost 1; bases outside the gene matches: 5. Germline loops: CDR1 MNHNS, CDR2 SASEGT. This CDR3 spans 13 amino acids.

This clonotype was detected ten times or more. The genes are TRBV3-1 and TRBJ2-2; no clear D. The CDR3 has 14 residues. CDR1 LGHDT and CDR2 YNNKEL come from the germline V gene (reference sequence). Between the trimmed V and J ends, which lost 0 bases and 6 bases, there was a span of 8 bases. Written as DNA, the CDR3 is TGTGCCAGCAGCCAAGACGTGGCCTCCGGGGAGCTGTTTTTT. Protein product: CASSQDVASGELFF.

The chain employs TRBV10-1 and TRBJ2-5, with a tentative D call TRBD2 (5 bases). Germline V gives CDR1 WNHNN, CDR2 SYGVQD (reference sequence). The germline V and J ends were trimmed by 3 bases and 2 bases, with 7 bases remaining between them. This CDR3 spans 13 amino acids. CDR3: CASSETGQETQYF. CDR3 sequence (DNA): TGCGCCAGCAGTGAAACGGGGCAAGAGACCCAGTACTTC.

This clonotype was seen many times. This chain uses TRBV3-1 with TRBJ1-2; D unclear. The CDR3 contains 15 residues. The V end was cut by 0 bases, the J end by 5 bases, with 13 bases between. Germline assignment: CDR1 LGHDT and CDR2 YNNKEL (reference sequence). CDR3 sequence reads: CASSQERAGLYGYTF. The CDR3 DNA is TGTGCCAGCAGCCAAGAAAGAGCCGGGTTGTATGGCTACACCTTC. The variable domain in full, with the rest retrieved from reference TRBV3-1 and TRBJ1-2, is DTAVSQTPKYLVTQMGNDKSIKCEQNLGHDTMYWYKQDSKKFLKIMFSYNNKELIINETVPNRFSPKSPDKAHLNLHINSLELGDSAVYFCASSQERAGLYGYTFGSGTRLTVV.

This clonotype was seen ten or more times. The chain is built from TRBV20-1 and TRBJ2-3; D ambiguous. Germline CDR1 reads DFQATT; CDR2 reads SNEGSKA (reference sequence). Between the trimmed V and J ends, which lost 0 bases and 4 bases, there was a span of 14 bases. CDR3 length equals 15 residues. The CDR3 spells CSARDRYSFADTQYF. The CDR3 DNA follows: TGCAGTGCTAGAGATCGGTATAGCTTCGCAGATACGCAGTATTTT.

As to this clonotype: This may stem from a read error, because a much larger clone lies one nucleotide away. CDR3 in amino acids: CDSSLVAGWGNEQFF. CDR3 sequence (DNA): TGTGACAGCAGCTTAGTAGCGGGATGGGGCAATGAGCAGTTCTTC. The rearrangement joins TRBV7-2 to TRBJ2-1; TRBD2 matches 8 bases. Germline V gene sequence: CDR1 SGHTA, CDR2 FQGNSA. This CDR3 has 15 amino acids.

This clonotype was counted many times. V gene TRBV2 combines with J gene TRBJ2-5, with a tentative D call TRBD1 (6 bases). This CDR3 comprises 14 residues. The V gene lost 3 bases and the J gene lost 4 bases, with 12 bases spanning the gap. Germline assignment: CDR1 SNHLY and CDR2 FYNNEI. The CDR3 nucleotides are TGTGCCAGCAGTGAGGGGACACTCCCAGAGACCCAGTACTTC. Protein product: CASSEGTLPETQYF.

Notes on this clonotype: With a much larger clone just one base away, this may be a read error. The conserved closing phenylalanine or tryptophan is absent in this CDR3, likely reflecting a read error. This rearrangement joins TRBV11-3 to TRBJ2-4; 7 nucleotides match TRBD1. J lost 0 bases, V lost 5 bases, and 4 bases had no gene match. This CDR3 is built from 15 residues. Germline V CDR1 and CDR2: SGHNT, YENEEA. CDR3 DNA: TGTGCCAGCAGCCCGAACAGGGGAGCCAAAAACATTCAGTACTCC. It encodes CASSPNRGAKNIQYS.

The chain's CDR3 is CASSRTGSGDTQYF. In DNA form, the CDR3 reads TGTGCCAGTAGTAGGACAGGGTCTGGAGATACGCAGTATTTT. The rearrangement uses TRBV19 and TRBJ2-3, with 8 bases aligning to TRBD1. Germline V gene sequence: CDR1 LNHDA, CDR2 SQIVND (reference sequence). With V trimmed by 4 bases and J by 5 bases, 5 bases remained unmatched. The CDR3 covers 14 residues.

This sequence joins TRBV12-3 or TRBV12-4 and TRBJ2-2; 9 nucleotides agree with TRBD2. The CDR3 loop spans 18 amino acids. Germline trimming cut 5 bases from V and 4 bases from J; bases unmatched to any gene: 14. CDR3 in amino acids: CASSPGSGSRPGTGELFF. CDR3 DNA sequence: TGTGCCAGCAGTCCCGGTAGCGGGAGCCGCCCGGGCACCGGGGAGCTGTTTTTT.

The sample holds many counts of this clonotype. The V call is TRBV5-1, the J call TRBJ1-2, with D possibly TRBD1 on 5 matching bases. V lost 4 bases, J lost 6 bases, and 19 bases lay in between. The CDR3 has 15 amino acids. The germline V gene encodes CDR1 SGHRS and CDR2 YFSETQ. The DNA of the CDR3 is TGCGCCAGCAGCCGGGGGGAAACCTGGGGGAATGGCTACACCTTC. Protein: CASSRGETWGNGYTF. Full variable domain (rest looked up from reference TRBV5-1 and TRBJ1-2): KAGVTQTPRYLIKTRGQQVTLSCSPISGHRSVSWYQQTPGQGLQFLFEYFSETQRNKGNFPGRFSGRQFSNSRSEMNVSTLELGDSALYLCASSRGETWGNGYTFGSGTRLTVV.

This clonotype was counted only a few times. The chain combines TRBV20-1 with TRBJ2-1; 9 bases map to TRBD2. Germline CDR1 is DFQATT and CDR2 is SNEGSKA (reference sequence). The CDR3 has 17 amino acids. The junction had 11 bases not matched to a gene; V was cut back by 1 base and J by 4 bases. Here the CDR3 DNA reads TGCAGTGCTAGAGTCCGTAGCGGGAGTGGGTTTTACAATGAGCAGTTCTTC. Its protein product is CSARVRSGSGFYNEQFF.

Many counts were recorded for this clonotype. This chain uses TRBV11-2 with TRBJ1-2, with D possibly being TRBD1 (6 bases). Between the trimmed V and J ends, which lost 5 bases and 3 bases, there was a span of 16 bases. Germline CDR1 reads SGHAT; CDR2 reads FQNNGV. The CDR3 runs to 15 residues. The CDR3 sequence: CASSPGAGEYYGYTF. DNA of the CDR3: TGTGCCAGCAGCCCAGGGGCAGGCGAATACTATGGCTACACCTTC.

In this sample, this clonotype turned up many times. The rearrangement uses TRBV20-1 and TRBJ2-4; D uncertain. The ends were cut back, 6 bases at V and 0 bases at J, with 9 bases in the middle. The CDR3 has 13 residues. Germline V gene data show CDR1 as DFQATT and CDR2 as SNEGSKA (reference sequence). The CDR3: CSAPLLAKNIQYF. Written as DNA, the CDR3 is TGCAGTGCCCCACTTCTAGCCAAAAACATTCAGTACTTC.

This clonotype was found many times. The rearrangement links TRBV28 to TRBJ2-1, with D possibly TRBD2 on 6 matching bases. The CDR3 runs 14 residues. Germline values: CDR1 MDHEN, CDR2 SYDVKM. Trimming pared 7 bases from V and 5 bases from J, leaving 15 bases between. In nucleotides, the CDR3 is TGTGCCAGCACCCAGTCCAGCGGGCACAATGAGCAGTTCTTC. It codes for CASTQSSGHNEQFF.

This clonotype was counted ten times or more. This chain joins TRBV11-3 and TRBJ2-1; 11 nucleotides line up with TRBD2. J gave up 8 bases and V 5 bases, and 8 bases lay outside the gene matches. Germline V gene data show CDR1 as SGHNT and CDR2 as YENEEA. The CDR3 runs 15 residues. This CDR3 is CASSHTSGGGDEQFF. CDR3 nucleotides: TGTGCCAGCAGCCACACTAGCGGGGGTGGAGATGAGCAGTTCTTC.

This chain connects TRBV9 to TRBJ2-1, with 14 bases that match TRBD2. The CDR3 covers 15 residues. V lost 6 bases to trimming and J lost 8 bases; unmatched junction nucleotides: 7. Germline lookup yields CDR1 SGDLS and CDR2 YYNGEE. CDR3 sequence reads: CASNRLAGGGYEQFF. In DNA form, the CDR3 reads TGTGCCAGCAACCGACTAGCGGGAGGGGGCTATGAGCAGTTCTTC.